Detailed here is one TCR beta chain. The antigen is not known. V was pared by 11 bases and J by 3 bases, with 10 bases of the junction left unmatched. The CDR3 covers 14 residues. The V gene's germline CDR1 is SGHTA and CDR2 FQGNSA. Sequencing targeted expressed TCRB transcripts, as all isolated RNA had been reverse transcribed. Sequenced by immunoSEQ multiplex PCR; TCRdb stores in-frame clones only, minus some. The table lists approximately 600,000 clones, under 15% of them singletons, with roughly 0.12% in the top ten. This entry comes from a study of beta chain features in type 1 diabetes. On the study more broadly: Examination of sorted cells across all samples involved around 110 million cells.

Study observations and caveats: Over-representation of high TCR-expressing cells was a possible consequence of cDNA sequencing. A moderate, significant TCRB CDR3 shortening appeared in type 1 diabetes across four CD4+ subsets. Here, the possible influence of HLA type (on TCRB rearrangement) remained unresolved.

Purity exceeding 95% was reached by all sorted populations. The sample taken for sequencing was naive CD4+ T cells from blood. The receptor was derived from a young man with type 1 diabetes. J is TRBJ2-1 and V is TRBV7-2; TRBD2 matches 7 bases. Here the CDR3 reads CALSGLADYNEQFF. The CDR3 bases are TGTGCCCTCAGCGGGCTAGCGGACTACAATGAGCAGTTCTTC. The variable domain in full, completed from reference TRBV7-2 and TRBJ2-1, reads GAGVSQSPSNKVTEKGKDVELRCDPISGHTALYWYRQSLGQGLEFLIYFQGNSAPDKSGLPSDRFSAERTGGSVSTLTIQRTQQEDSAVYLCALSGLADYNEQFFGPGTRLTVL.